These 16 T cell receptor beta chains originate from one sample sequenced in a study of T cell changes during pregnancy in multiple sclerosis. The data were produced by immunoSEQ multiplex PCR, yet TCRdb's version contains in-frame clones alone and is incomplete. This table has about 83,000 clones, over 80% appearing once. Sequencing used PBMCs, obtained in the first trimester of pregnancy. These receptor sequences come from a female donor in good health, serving as a control in a pregnancy study. Some clones in this sample may be carry-over from other donors' samples.

The chain recombines TRBV5-1 with TRBJ2-5; D is undetermined. In germline, CDR1 is SGHRS, CDR2 YFSETQ. V shed 5 bases and J shed 2 bases, with 4 bases lying between them. The CDR3 contains 11 residues. The CDR3 loop reads CASRAQETQYF. The CDR3 bases are TGCGCCAGCAGGGCACAAGAGACCCAGTACTTC.

V and J are TRBV7-2 and TRBJ2-2, with 7 positions matching TRBD2. The CDR3 totals 14 residues. In germline, CDR1 is SGHTA, CDR2 FQGNSA. J was trimmed by 8 bases and V by 11 bases; bases with no gene match: 14. The CDR3 DNA reads TGTGCCTCGGGGAGGCGGGAGTTTGTGGGGGAGCTGTTTTTT. It codes for CASGRREFVGELFF. The entire variable domain, with the rest obtained from reference TRBV7-2 and TRBJ2-2, is as follows: GAGVSQSPSNKVTEKGKDVELRCDPISGHTALYWYRQSLGQGLEFLIYFQGNSAPDKSGLPSDRFSAERTGGSVSTLTIQRTQQEDSAVYLCASGRREFVGELFFGEGSRLTVL.

This chain connects TRBV19 to TRBJ1-1, with no clear D. The CDR3 contains 14 residues. V was pared by 7 bases and J by 1 base, with 13 bases between. Germline CDR1 reads LNHDA; CDR2 reads SQIVND (reference sequence). Written as DNA, the CDR3 is TGTGCCAGTATCCCGAAGGGAGCGAACACTGAAGCTTTCTTT. Translated: CASIPKGANTEAFF.

V usage is TRBV27 and J usage is TRBJ2-2; TRBD2 aligns across 10 bases. The V gene's germline CDR1 is MNHEY and CDR2 SMNVEV (reference sequence). This CDR3 is 20 amino acids long. Germline trimming cut 7 bases from V and 0 bases from J; bases unmatched to any gene: 17. CDR3 residues: CASTQVLAGFKKANTGELFF. The CDR3 DNA reads TGTGCCAGCACCCAAGTACTAGCGGGATTCAAGAAAGCGAACACCGGGGAGCTGTTTTTT.

This rearrangement joins TRBV6-6 to TRBJ2-7, with D possibly TRBD1 on 5 matching bases. The germline gives CDR1 MNHNY, CDR2 SVGAGI (reference sequence). V lost 0 bases and J lost 2, with 14 bases in between. This CDR3 spans 16 amino acids. CDR3 sequence: CASSYSLQDETYEQYF. The CDR3 coding sequence is TGTGCCAGCAGTTACTCTCTACAGGATGAGACCTACGAGCAGTACTTC.

The chain carries TRBV9 and TRBJ2-3, with 8 bases that match TRBD1. V shed 0 bases, J shed 4 bases, and the junction held 7 bases outside the gene matches. Germline lookup yields CDR1 SGDLS and CDR2 YYNGEE. The CDR3 spans 16 residues. CDR3: CASSVERTGISDTQYF. As DNA, the CDR3 is TGTGCCAGCAGCGTAGAAAGGACAGGGATCTCAGATACGCAGTATTTT.

This chain connects TRBV6-4 to TRBJ2-6, with TRBD2 matching over 7 bases. The trim removed 0 bases at V and 0 bases at J, leaving 5 bases unmatched. Germline V CDR1 and CDR2: MRHNA, SNTAGT. CDR3 length: 18 residues. The CDR3 loop reads CASSDSVAGHSGANVLTF. The CDR3 DNA sequence: TGTGCCAGCAGTGACTCCGTAGCGGGCCACTCTGGGGCCAACGTCCTGACTTTC.

This chain connects TRBV9 to TRBJ1-3; 7 bases fit TRBD1. This CDR3 is built from 16 residues. The ends lost 4 bases at V and 0 bases at J; junction bases unmatched: 7. CDR1 SGDLS and CDR2 YYNGEE come from the germline V gene. CDR3 in DNA: TGTGCCAGCAGCCCTCAGACAGGGCTCTCTGGAAACACCATATATTTT. Translation gives CASSPQTGLSGNTIYF.

This clone was found once. The chain couples TRBV27 to TRBJ2-7; possible D gene TRBD1, 5 bases. Per the germline V gene, CDR1 is MNHEY and CDR2 is SMNVEV (reference sequence). V lost 3 bases and J 3 bases, leaving 15 bases between the germline ends. The CDR3 extends over 15 amino acids. In DNA, the CDR3 is TGTGCCAGCAGTTTTAAGGCAGGGAAGGACTACGAGCAGTACTTC. Translating it yields CASSFKAGKDYEQYF.

The J gene is TRBJ2-3, the V gene TRBV7-6, with 9 bases aligning to TRBD2. The V gene's germline CDR1 is SGHVS and CDR2 FNYEAQ. The CDR3 extends over 15 amino acids. V lost 5 bases to trimming and J lost 1 base; unmatched junction nucleotides: 4. The CDR3 spells CASSLPSGGTDTQYF. The CDR3 DNA is TGTGCCAGCAGCCTACCTAGCGGGGGCACAGATACGCAGTATTTT.

The rearrangement joins TRBV2 to TRBJ2-2; 9 positions match TRBD2. V trimming: 6 bases; J trimming: 0 bases; junction bases outside the gene matches: 11. Germline loops: CDR1 SNHLY, CDR2 FYNNEI. This CDR3 comprises 18 residues. CDR3 nucleotide sequence: TGTGCCAGCAGGCATCGGGGGACTAGCACCACGAACACCGGGGAGCTGTTTTTT. This sequence encodes CASRHRGTSTTNTGELFF.

J is TRBJ1-1 and V is TRBV7-2, with D unclear. The CDR3 covers 15 residues. Per germline, CDR1 SGHTA and CDR2 FQGNSA. With 5 bases removed from V and 0 bases from J, the gap between germline ends came to 13 bases. The CDR3 here is CASSRGGPLNTEAFF. The CDR3 DNA follows: TGTGCCAGCAGCCGAGGAGGGCCCCTGAACACTGAAGCTTTCTTT.

The gene calls are TRBV4-1 and TRBJ2-3; TRBD2 agrees at 7 bases. V was pared by 0 bases and J by 0 bases, with 3 bases of the junction left unmatched. Germline V gene sequence: CDR1 MGHRA, CDR2 YSYEKL. The length of the CDR3 is 16 residues. The CDR3 here is CASSQEAGPSTDTQYF. The CDR3 DNA reads as TGCGCCAGCAGCCAAGAAGCGGGGCCCAGCACAGATACGCAGTATTTT.

This sequence joins TRBV6-1 and TRBJ2-3, with 7 bases matching TRBD2. The V and J ends lost 2 bases and 4 bases, in that order; junction bases with no gene match: 6. The CDR3 is 15 residues long. Germline lookup yields CDR1 MNHNS and CDR2 SASEGT. The CDR3 sequence: CASSEIAGYPDTQYF. Written as DNA, the CDR3 is TGTGCCAGCAGTGAAATAGCGGGCTACCCAGATACGCAGTATTTT.

The chain links TRBV28 to TRBJ1-5; 7 bases align to TRBD1. Germline V CDR1 and CDR2: MDHEN, SYDVKM. Germline trimming cut 7 bases from V and 7 bases from J; bases unmatched to any gene: 16. This CDR3 is 16 amino acids long. CDR3 nucleotide sequence: TGTGCCAGCACCCATCACGGGACAGCGACAGAGCAGCCCCAGCATTTT. Encoded protein: CASTHHGTATEQPQHF.

The chain combines TRBV7-2 with TRBJ2-3; D might be TRBD1 (5 bases). V gave up 5 bases and J gave up 7 bases, with 19 bases separating them. Per germline, CDR1 SGHTA and CDR2 FQGNSA. The CDR3 is 15 residues long. Here the CDR3 reads CASSQTKPTVNTQYF. The DNA of the CDR3 is TGTGCCAGCAGCCAAACGAAGCCGACAGTGAATACGCAGTATTTT.